The 10 T cell receptor beta chains in this list originate from one sample, sequenced in a study of T cells in tumors after PD-1 blockade. Clones were read by immunoSEQ multiplex PCR, and TCRdb kept only the in-frame ones, dropping some. The repertoire holds about 63,000 clones, with 74% as singletons. Source: PBMCs, taken after anti-PD-1 treatment. These receptors were collected from a human donor with basal cell carcinoma.

V is TRBV7-9 and J is TRBJ1-4, with D perhaps TRBD1 (5 bases). The germline V gene has CDR1 SEHNR and CDR2 FQNEAQ (reference sequence). Between the trimmed V and J ends, which lost 4 bases and 0 bases, there was a span of 6 bases. This CDR3 is 14 amino acids long. The CDR3 DNA is TGTGCCAGCAGCTCCAGGGCAACTAATGAAAAACTGTTTTTT. Protein product: CASSSRATNEKLFF. The entire variable domain, with the rest obtained from reference TRBV7-9 and TRBJ1-4, is as follows: DTGVSQNPRHKITKRGQNVTFRCDPISEHNRLYWYRQTLGQGPEFLTYFQNEAQLEKSRLLSDRFSAERPKGSFSTLEIQRTEQGDSAMYLCASSSRATNEKLFFGSGTQLSVL.

This clone was observed once. The chain uses TRBV19 and TRBJ2-1; D may match TRBD1 or TRBD2 (5 bases each). The V gene lost 6 bases and the J gene lost 0 bases, with 9 bases spanning the gap. There are 14 residues in the CDR3. Per germline, CDR1 LNHDA and CDR2 SQIVND (reference sequence). The CDR3 is CASSEGSSYNEQFF. In DNA form, the CDR3 reads TGTGCCAGTAGCGAGGGGAGCTCCTACAATGAGCAGTTCTTC.

V gene TRBV23-1 combines with J gene TRBJ2-2, with D uncertain. TRBV23-1 is labeled an ORF, and its function is uncertain. The CDR3 covers 13 residues. The V end lost 3 bases, the J end lost 6 bases, and 8 bases lay between the germline ends. Here the CDR3 DNA reads TGCGCCAGCAGTCATCCCTTTGCCGGGGAGCTGTTTTTT. The encoded protein is CASSHPFAGELFF.

The chain links TRBV6-6 to TRBJ2-3, with a weak D call TRBD2 (7 bases). CDR1 is MNHNY and CDR2 is SVGAGI in the germline V gene (reference sequence). CDR3 length equals 17 residues. The V gene lost 5 bases and the J gene lost 4 bases, with 22 bases spanning the gap. CDR3 bases: TGTGCCAGCAGTCCATCGAGAGGGGGGGGCAGGCCAGATACGCAGTATTTT. It codes for CASSPSRGGGRPDTQYF.

J is TRBJ2-1 and V is TRBV7-2; TRBD2 matches at 13 bases. The CDR3 spans 15 residues. Germline lookup yields CDR1 SGHTA and CDR2 FQGNSA. With V trimmed by 3 bases and J by 9 bases, 5 bases remained unmatched. CDR3 sequence: CASSFETSGGIEQFF. The CDR3, as DNA: TGTGCCAGCAGCTTTGAGACTAGCGGGGGGATTGAGCAGTTCTTC.

CDR3 nucleotides: TGTGCCAGCACCCCCGGGACAGGGGGCGACGAGCAGTACTTC. This translates into CASTPGTGGDEQYF. The V call is TRBV6-5, the J call TRBJ2-7; 12 nucleotides line up with TRBD1. Germline V gives CDR1 MNHEY, CDR2 SVGAGI. CDR3 length: 14 residues. V was pared by 7 bases and J by 5 bases, with 6 bases of the junction left unmatched.

The chain joins TRBV20-1 to TRBJ2-1; D gene uncertain. The CDR3 has 10 residues. The germline V gene encodes CDR1 DFQATT and CDR2 SNEGSKA (reference sequence). Trimming cost V 3 bases and J 5 bases, with 2 bases left between them. DNA of the CDR3: TGCAGTGCTAGTCACAATGAGCAGTTCTTC. It yields the protein CSASHNEQFF.

This clone is medium-sized by share. The V gene is TRBV5-6, the J gene TRBJ2-3; no clear D. The germline V gene has CDR1 SGHDT and CDR2 YYEEEE. The CDR3 runs 13 residues. Deletions cut 0 bases from V and 5 bases from J, with 7 bases between. The CDR3 protein is CASSLGVVDTQYF. The CDR3 DNA reads TGTGCCAGCAGCTTGGGGGTGGTAGATACGCAGTATTTT.

This clone showed up just a few times. V and J are TRBV28 and TRBJ1-1, with 9 positions matching TRBD1. Germline lookup yields CDR1 MDHEN and CDR2 SYDVKM. The CDR3 runs to 14 residues. Trimming at V came to 6 bases and at J to 0 bases, leaving 2 bases not matched to a gene. The CDR3 protein is CASRTGGLNTEAFF. CDR3 DNA: TGTGCCAGCAGGACAGGGGGACTGAACACTGAAGCTTTCTTT.

J is TRBJ2-1 and V is TRBV13; D is uncertain. The CDR3 contains 12 residues. Trimming shortened V by 5 bases and J by 4 bases, and 6 bases separated the two germline ends. The germline CDR1 and CDR2 sequences are PRHDT and FYEKMQ (reference sequence). The CDR3 reads CASSPRYNEQFF. The CDR3 DNA is TGTGCCAGCAGCCCAAGATACAATGAGCAGTTCTTC. Looking up the rest from reference TRBV13 and TRBJ2-1 gives the full variable domain: AAGVIQSPRHLIKEKRETATLKCYPIPRHDTVYWYQQGPGQDPQFLISFYEKMQSDKGSIPDRFSAQQFSDYHSELNMSSLELGDSALYFCASSPRYNEQFFGPGTRLTVL.